This record concerns one T cell receptor (beta chain) sequence. Antigen specificity is unknown. The sample belongs to a study of vaccination effects on CD4 cells after COVID-19. At the level of the study: All participants had two doses of either the BNT162b2 or mRNA-1273 vaccine.

The assay was immunoSEQ multiplex PCR, and TCRdb's table has in-frame clones only and misses some. The data hold roughly 63,000 clones, with around 80% observed a single time. Findings of the study overall: There was only 1 of 255 vaccine-induced clones in healthy vaccinees that cross-reacted with common cold coronaviruses.

Using viral peptide pools, the ViraFEST assay grew out antigen-specific CD4+ T cells prior to sequencing. After around ten days in culture, the CD4+ T cells were isolated. In the vaccine recipients, nucleocapsid antibodies were negative and there was no prior SARS-CoV-2 infection. With roughly 10 ug/ml peptides and 9.5 to 10 IU/ml IL-2, a few million PBMC per well were cultured. On days 3 and 7, fresh IL-2 medium replaced half the medium. With 4 bases clipped from V and 4 bases from J, the junction kept 5 bases outside the gene matches. CDR3 length: 15 residues. The germline CDR1 and CDR2 sequences are MNHEY and SMNVEV (reference sequence).

The chain uses TRBV27 and TRBJ2-2; the match to TRBD1 covers 8 bases. The clonotype was recovered from a human donor who received a COVID-19 vaccine. Sequences were derived from CD4+ T cells from PBMCs cultured with SARS-CoV-2 spike peptides, sampled before COVID-19 vaccination. CDR3 loop: CASSSQGATTGELFF. In DNA form, the CDR3 reads TGTGCCAGCAGTTCCCAGGGGGCTACCACCGGGGAGCTGTTTTTT.